This section outlines one T cell receptor (beta chain) sequence together with its context. Antigen specificity is unknown. The sample belongs to a study of T cells after yellow fever vaccination. Study-level results: Although most clonotypes did not, a small share appeared in both CD4 and CD8 compartments. By day 5 rather than day 15, the secondary response had peaked, though it was weaker.

Trimming took off 2 bases at V and 5 bases at J, with 11 bases between the two ends. The germline gives CDR1 SGHRS, CDR2 YFSETQ. The CDR3 spans 14 residues. By 5'RACE template switching, TCR cDNA was produced, with a universal primer site and UMIs added in the process. TCRdb processed the 5' RACE reads anew with MiXCR; each CDR3 protein has one entry. This table has under 400,000 distinct CDR3 sequences, under 14% appearing once. This specimen was PBMCs, taken on the day of the first yellow fever vaccination. This chain links TRBV5-1 with TRBJ2-1, with D perhaps matching TRBD2 (6 bases). The clonotype was recovered from a man aged 18 to 29 who received the YFV17D yellow fever vaccine. CDR3 sequence (DNA): TGCGCCAGCAGCTTTTGGGGGGATAACAATGAGCAGTTCTTC. This gives the protein CASSFWGDNNEQFF. Supplemented by reference TRBV5-1 and TRBJ2-1, the full variable domain reads KAGVTQTPRYLIKTRGQQVTLSCSPISGHRSVSWYQQTPGQGLQFLFEYFSETQRNKGNFPGRFSGRQFSNSRSEMNVSTLELGDSALYLCASSFWGDNNEQFFGPGTRLTVL.